Described below is a single TCR beta chain sequence and its context. The sample comes from a study of T cell changes during pregnancy in multiple sclerosis. The trim removed 5 bases at V and 3 bases at J, leaving 7 bases unmatched. Germline CDR1 reads MDHEN; CDR2 reads SYDVKM. This CDR3 region has 15 residues. The table came from immunoSEQ multiplex PCR; TCRdb's copy has only in-frame clones and leaves some out. The data contain about 40,000 clones, 90% to 95% of them singletons. This TCR was recovered from a female donor with multiple sclerosis, enrolled in a pregnancy study. The chain combines TRBV28 with TRBJ1-5; 7 nucleotides match TRBD1. The sample in question was CD8+ T cells from peripheral blood mononuclear cells, obtained before pregnancy. Here the CDR3 reads CASSPWTGPNQPQHF. CDR3 coding DNA: TGTGCCAGCAGTCCCTGGACAGGCCCCAATCAGCCCCAGCATTTT.